This is a list of T cell receptor beta chains from one sample in a study of blood T cell repertoires in COVID-19. The repertoire was sequenced with immunoSEQ multiplex PCR; TCRdb's copy has only in-frame clones and lacks some. The top ten clones hold approximately 11% of a sample with some 98,000 clones, around 82% of them seen once. The sequencing sample was made of peripheral blood. The receptors were sampled from a man between 70 and 80 years old with active or convalescent COVID-19. The CDR3 runs from the conserved cysteine through the conserved F or W. A D gene is named only where the DNA matches it firmly. Size is stated for part of the rows, as once, few or many counts, or as a class when the clone is expanded.

TRBV5-5,-,TRBJ2-7,once,TGTGCCAGCAACAAGATTCAGGGCGTCGGGGAGCAGTACTTC,CASNKIQGVGEQYF
TRBV19,-,TRBJ1-2,-,TGTGCCAGTAGGACGGCGTCGGGCTATGGCTACACCTTC,CASRTASGYGYTF
TRBV4-1,-,TRBJ1-1,-,TGCGCCAGCAGCCAAGTCCGACATAGTTCGGACACTGAAGCTTTCTTT,CASSQVRHSSDTEAFF
TRBV7-9,-,TRBJ2-7,few,TGTGGTCCCCTCCACGAGCAGTACTTC,CGPLHEQYF
TRBV10-2,-,TRBJ2-7,-,TGCGCCAGCCGCATCGACAGAGACCCCTACGAGCAGTACTTC,CASRIDRDPYEQYF
TRBV5-6,TRBD2,TRBJ2-7,-,TGTGCCAGCAGCCTGCGGGGGGGCGGAGAGCAGTACTTC,CASSLRGGGEQYF
TRBV5-1,TRBD2,TRBJ2-2,-,TGCGCCAGCAGCTTCTACCCCCGTAGCGGGGTTACGAACACCGGGGAGCTGTTTTTT,CASSFYPRSGVTNTGELFF
TRBV5-8,TRBD2,TRBJ2-5,-,TGTGCCAGCAGCTTGGGGACTAGCGGGGTCGGGGAGACCCAGTACTTC,CASSLGTSGVGETQYF
TRBV3-1/TRBV3-2,-,TRBJ2-3,once,TGTGCCAGCAGCCAACTATCAGATACGCAGTATTTT,CASSQLSDTQYF
TRBV2,-,TRBJ1-1,-,TGTGCCAGCAGTAAAGATAGGGGAGGCACTGAAGCTTTCTTT,CASSKDRGGTEAFF
TRBV19,TRBD1,TRBJ1-5,many,TGTGCCAGTCACCGGGACAGGAAAAACAATCAGCCCCAGCATTTT,CASHRDRKNNQPQHF
TRBV6-5,TRBD2,TRBJ2-5,-,TGTGCCAGCAGTCCCCCCGCGGCCGGGGGGGCCCAGTACTTC,CASSPPAAGGAQYF
TRBV18,-,TRBJ2-1,-,TGTGCCAGCTCACCACTAGGCAGAAGGATTCTAGATGAGCAGTTCTTC,CASSPLGRRILDEQFF
TRBV12-5,TRBD1,TRBJ2-2,once,TGTGCTAGTGGGCAGGGGGTATCCACCGGGGAGCTGTTTTTT,CASGQGVSTGELFF
TRBV2,-,TRBJ1-1,-,TGTGCCAGCACCGTAGGGACACTGAACACTGAAGCTTTCTTT,CASTVGTLNTEAFF
TRBV11-2,-,TRBJ1-1,-,TGTGCCAGCAGCAGCCGGGACTCTGAAGCTTTCTTT,CASSSRDSEAFF
TRBV4-3,-,TRBJ1-1,-,TGCGCCAGCAGCCCACTTTGGGGAGCGAACACTGAAGCTTTCTTT,CASSPLWGANTEAFF
TRBV3-1/TRBV3-2,-,TRBJ1-1,-,TGTGCCAGCAGCGCGGGGGCTTCGAACACTGAAGCTTTCTTT,CASSAGASNTEAFF
TRBV29-1,TRBD2,TRBJ2-7,-,TGCAGCGTTGCGGGGGGGCCCCACGAGCAGTACTTC,CSVAGGPHEQYF
TRBV7-2,-,TRBJ2-7,-,TGTGCCAGCAGCGCCCAGTACGAGCAGTACTTC,CASSAQYEQYF
TRBV9,-,TRBJ2-3,-,TGTGCCAGCAGCGTAGATGTAGCTACAGATACGCAGTATTTT,CASSVDVATDTQYF
TRBV30,-,TRBJ1-5,many,TGTGCCTGGACCCCAGGGTTGGGACAGCCCCAGCATTTT,CAWTPGLGQPQHF
TRBV29-1,TRBD1,TRBJ1-5,-,TGCAGCACGAGGACAGGGACGAATCAGCCCCAGCATTTT,CSTRTGTNQPQHF
TRBV2,-,TRBJ2-3,-,TGTGCCAGCAGTGAAGCGCTAGGTACGCAGTATTTT,CASSEALGTQYF
TRBV2,TRBD2,TRBJ2-5,-,TGTGCCAGCAGTGTTGATAGCGGGGCATCCATGTACTTC,CASSVDSGASMYF
TRBV11-3,TRBD1,TRBJ2-2,-,TGTGCCAGCAGCTTAAACAGGGGCTTATTAACCGGGGAGCTGTTTTTT,CASSLNRGLLTGELFF
TRBV4-1,TRBD1,TRBJ2-1,few,TGCGCCAGCAGCGACCGGGACAGGGACAGTAATGAGCAGTTCTTC,CASSDRDRDSNEQFF
TRBV7-2,-,TRBJ2-5,-,TGTGCCAGCAGCTTAGCTGGGCCAAGCAGGGAGACCCAGTACTTC,CASSLAGPSRETQYF
TRBV27,-,TRBJ1-2,-,TGTGCCAGCAGTTTAGTGGGGGCGGACTCCACCCAGTATGGCTACACCTTC,CASSLVGADSTQYGYTF
TRBV2,-,TRBJ2-1,-,TGTGCCAGCGGAGAAGGGGCCGTCTACAATGAGCAGTTCTTC,CASGEGAVYNEQFF
TRBV7-6,TRBD2,TRBJ2-2,-,TGTGCCAGCAGCTTCCAGCCCGGGGGGGCCACAGCGGGGGAGCTGTTTTTT,CASSFQPGGATAGELFF
TRBV4-3,-,TRBJ2-5,-,TGCGCCAGCAGCCAAGATGGCGGGGAGAGGGAGACCCAGTACTTC,CASSQDGGERETQYF
TRBV19,TRBD1,TRBJ1-4,-,TGTGCCACTCGGGACAGGGGGCAAACTAATGAAAAACTGTTTTTT,CATRDRGQTNEKLFF
TRBV6-5,-,TRBJ1-2,-,TGTGCCAGCAGTCAGGGGCGGAATGGCTACACCTTC,CASSQGRNGYTF
TRBV11-3,-,TRBJ2-7,-,TGTGCCAGCAGCTTACCGAGGTACGAGCAGTACTTC,CASSLPRYEQYF